This T cell receptor (beta chain) originates from a study of somatic mutations in cytotoxic T cells in rheumatoid arthritis (dated by TCRdb to the late 2010s). Study-wide context: Peripheral blood (approximately 32 ml EDTA) was collected from patients immediately after diagnosis and before any treatment began. A total of 65 or so rheumatoid arthritis patients and under 25 healthy controls underwent TCRB deep sequencing. To characterize clonality, the study used TCRB deep sequencing while asking whether somatic mutations are carried by expanded CD8+ T-cell clones in newly diagnosed, untreated rheumatoid arthritis. Sorted V beta1+ cells also underwent TCRB sequencing, and some V beta antibody-stained T-cell populations were flow-sorted at nearly 100% purity on a FACSAria II or Sony SH800. Patients and controls did not essentially differ in median age, which was nearly identical between the groups.

Results the study describes overall, beyond this receptor: There was no significant difference in CD8+ T-cell clonality between rheumatoid arthritis patients and age-matched healthy controls. Several identical CD8+ TCRB sequences were found in both blood and synovial fluid, and in about an eighth of the roughly 60 patients the largest CD8+ clone exceeded 20% of CD8+ cells. The finding that TRBV07 was slightly underrepresented in patients was left unadjusted for multiple comparisons. It was unknown which antigens the expanded CD8+ clones targeted, and their absence from virus-specific databases did not exclude viral specificity. An increase of CD8+ clonality with age was seen in patients (Spearman r ~ 0.45) but not in healthy controls.

Flow cytometry confirmed the purity of CD4+ and CD8+ cells that had been isolated by positive magnetic bead selection on an AutoMACS. A TCR V beta antibody panel was used in flow cytometry to screen first for clonal expansions, which were then characterized by TCRB deep sequencing of sorted CD8+ fractions. Ficoll-Paque PLUS density gradient separation was used to isolate peripheral blood mononuclear cells. Using Nucleospin Tissue or Tissue XS kits, DNA was extracted from CD4-enriched, CD8-enriched or PBMC samples, with quantification by a Qubit 2.0 fluorometer. With respect to this clone: It has no known antigen specificity. No much larger clone exists at a distance of one base, and base qualities are not known.

The CDR3 covers 15 residues, taking in both the cysteine and the phenylalanine. Only CDR3 DNA remains: 45 bases, in frame from the first base. Trimming takes 5 bases from V and 3 bases from J, and the germline ends sit 17 bases apart. CDR1 and CDR2 are read off the germline V gene as SGHVS and FNYEAQ. Genomic DNA underwent TCRB CDR3 sequencing using the immunoSEQ assay. As for the authors' bioinformatics: Only a few patient CD8+ clones larger than 1% matched published virus-specific TCRB sequences when compared against them. Nothing other than productive TCRB rearrangements was included in the analyses. Defining a clone by its unique TCRB CDR3 sequence, the study calculated clonality as a productive clonality index derived from Shannon entropy. To calculate repertoire overlap between two samples, the template counts of each clone were considered relative to each sample's total templates. Flow cytometry-measured V-gene usage correlated with V-gene usage from TCRB sequencing, with a Spearman r of approximately 0.66. TCRdb provides this immuneACCESS table in a form limited to in-frame rearrangements. Some clones are lacking; in checked studies, under half of them reflect an unresolved V gene, and why the rest are absent is not known. That table is the source of V, J and clone size, and D and trimming were worked out from the DNA. The sample includes about 9,200 clones, with 60% to 80% observed a single time. Roughly 36% of the sample lies in the top ten.

The receptor chain draws on TRBV7-6 and TRBJ2-7; a weak D assignment points to TRBD2 (7 bases agree). Sample: CD8+ T cells sorted from blood. The sequence derives from an adult with rheumatoid arthritis. Read as DNA, the sequence is TGTGCCAGCAGCCCCTCTAGGGGGGGAGGCTACGAGCAGTACTTC. The translation is CASSPSRGGGYEQYF.